This T cell receptor beta chain stems from a study of control samples from healthy donors and cancer patients. Produced via immunoSEQ multiplex PCR; TCRdb's table is partial and in-frame only. The table records 55,000 to 75,000 clones, around 87% of them present only once. The V gene end was trimmed by 1 base and the J gene end by 9 bases; junction bases not matched to a gene: 3. The V gene's germline CDR1 is LGHDT and CDR2 YNNKEL (reference sequence). The CDR3 loop spans 15 amino acids. This chain joins TRBV3-1 (or the pseudogene TRBV3-2) and TRBJ2-1, with 13 bases aligning to TRBD2. Sequencing input: PBMCs. The sequence came from a woman between 50 and 59 years old with head and neck cancer. The DNA of the CDR3 is TGTGCCAGCAGCCAAGTTACTAGCGGGGGGGGTGAGCAGTTCTTC. Translated, it gives CASSQVTSGGGEQFF.